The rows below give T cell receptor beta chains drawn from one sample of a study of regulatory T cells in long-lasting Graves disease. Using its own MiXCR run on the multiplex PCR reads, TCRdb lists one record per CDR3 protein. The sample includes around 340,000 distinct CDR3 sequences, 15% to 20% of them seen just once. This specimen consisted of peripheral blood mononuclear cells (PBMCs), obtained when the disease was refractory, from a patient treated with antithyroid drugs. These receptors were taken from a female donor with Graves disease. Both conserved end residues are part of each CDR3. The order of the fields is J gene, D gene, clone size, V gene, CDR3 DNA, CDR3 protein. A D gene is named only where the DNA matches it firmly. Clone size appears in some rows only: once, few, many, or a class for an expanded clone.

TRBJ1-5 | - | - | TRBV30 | TGTGCCTGGAGTGTCGGTTCCTCCGATTCTGCCCAGCATTTT | CAWSVGSSDSAQHF
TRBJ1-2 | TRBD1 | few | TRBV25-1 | TGTGCCAGCACAATGGGACAGCTCTATGGCTACACCTTC | CASTMGQLYGYTF
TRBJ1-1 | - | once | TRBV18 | TGTGCCAGCCCACCAAGGGAAGGCTACACTGAAGCTTTCTTT | CASPPREGYTEAFF
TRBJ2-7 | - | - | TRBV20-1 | TGCAGTGCCCCTCGGGGAGTCTACGAGCAGTACTTC | CSAPRGVYEQYF
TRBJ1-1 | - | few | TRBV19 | TGTGCCAGTGGGACAAAGGTGAACACTGAAGCTTTCTTT | CASGTKVNTEAFF
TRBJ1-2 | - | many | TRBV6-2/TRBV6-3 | TGTGCCAGCAGTTATGGGACCTCCGGTTCTGGCTACACCTTC | CASSYGTSGSGYTF
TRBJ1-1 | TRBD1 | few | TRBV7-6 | TGTGCCAGCAGCTTAATTCAGGGGGGTTCAAAAACTGAAGCTTTTTTT | CASSLIQGGSKTEAFF
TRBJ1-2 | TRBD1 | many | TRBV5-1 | TGCGCCAGCAGCCCCCCCGCAGGGGGCTATGGCTACACCTTC | CASSPPAGGYGYTF
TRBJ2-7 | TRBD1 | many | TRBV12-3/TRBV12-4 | TGTGCCAGCAGTTCGTCCGGGACAGTCGGGACCAAGCAGTACTTC | CASSSSGTVGTKQYF
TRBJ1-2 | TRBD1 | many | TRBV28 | TGTGCCAGCAGGCTTAACAGGGGAGGTTTCGACTATGGCTACACCTTC | CASRLNRGGFDYGYTF
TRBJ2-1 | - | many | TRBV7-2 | TGTGCCAGCAGCTTAGCGGGGACGGATTACAATGAGCAGTTCTTC | CASSLAGTDYNEQFF
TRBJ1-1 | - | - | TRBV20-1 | TGCAGTGCTAGTTTGGCAGGGGCATGGGGAGCTTTCTTT | CSASLAGAWGAFF
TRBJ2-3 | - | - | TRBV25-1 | TGTGCCAGCAGTTCCCCACAGGGACCAGATACGCAGTATTTT | CASSSPQGPDTQYF
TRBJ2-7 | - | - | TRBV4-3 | TGCGCCAGCAGCCAGCTTAAGGGGGGCGAGCAGTACTTC | CASSQLKGGEQYF
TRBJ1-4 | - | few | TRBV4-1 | TGCGCCAGCAGCCTGACCGGTACAACTAATGAAAAACTGTTTTTT | CASSLTGTTNEKLFF
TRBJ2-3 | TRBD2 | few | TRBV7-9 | TGTGCCAGCAGAGGACTAGGGGCTAGCACAGATACGCAGTATTTT | CASRGLGASTDTQYF
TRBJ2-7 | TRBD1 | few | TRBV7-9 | TGTGCCAGCAGCCGGACGACTTCGACAGGGAACAGCGAGCAGTACTTC | CASSRTTSTGNSEQYF
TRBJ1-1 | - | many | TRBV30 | TGTGCCCAACGAGAGAACACTGAAGCTTTCTTT | CAQRENTEAFF
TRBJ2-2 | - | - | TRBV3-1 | TGTGCCAGCAGCCAAGTGTGGGGGTCCACCGGGGAGCTGTTTTTT | CASSQVWGSTGELFF
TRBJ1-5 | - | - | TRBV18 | TGTGCCAGCTCACCTGGGGGGGGCGTCCAGCCCCAGCATTTT | CASSPGGGVQPQHF
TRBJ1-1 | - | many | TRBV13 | TGTGCCAGCAGCTTAGGCCTCGGGGAAGCTTTCTTT | CASSLGLGEAFF
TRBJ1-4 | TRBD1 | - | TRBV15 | TGTGCCACCAGCAGAGGACAGGGAGAGTATGAAAAACTGTTTTTT | CATSRGQGEYEKLFF
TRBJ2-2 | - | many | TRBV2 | TGTGCCAGCAGAAAGGGCACCGGGGAGCTGTTTTTT | CASRKGTGELFF
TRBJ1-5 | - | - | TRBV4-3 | TGCGCCAGCAGCCAAAATCGAGGGATCCAGCCCCAGCATTTT | CASSQNRGIQPQHF
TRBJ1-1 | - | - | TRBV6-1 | TGTGCCAGCCTCGGGAGCATGAGCACTGAAGCTTTCTTT | CASLGSMSTEAFF
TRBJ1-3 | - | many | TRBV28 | TGTGCCAGCAGCCTACTTTCCTCTGGAAACACCATATATTTT | CASSLLSSGNTIYF
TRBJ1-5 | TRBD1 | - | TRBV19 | TGTGCCAGTAGCCTAACCGGGACAGGTTCCCAGCCCCAGCATTTT | CASSLTGTGSQPQHF
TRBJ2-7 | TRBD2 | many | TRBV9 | TGTGCCAGCAGCGCTAGCGGGAGGCCCTACGAGCAGTACTTC | CASSASGRPYEQYF
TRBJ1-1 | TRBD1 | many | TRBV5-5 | TGTGCCAGCACCTCGGGACAGGGGAACACTGAAGCTTTCTTT | CASTSGQGNTEAFF
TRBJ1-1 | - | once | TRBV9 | TGTGCCAGCAGCGTAGGACTGTTAAGGGAGACTGAAGCTTTCTTT | CASSVGLLRETEAFF
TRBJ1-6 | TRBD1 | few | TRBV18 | TGTGCCAGCTCACCAGACAGGGTTTCTTCACCCCTCCACTTT | CASSPDRVSSPLHF
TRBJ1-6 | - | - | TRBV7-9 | TGTGCCAGCAGCCCGGGCGGAGGCTCCTATAATTCACCCCTCCACTTT | CASSPGGGSYNSPLHF
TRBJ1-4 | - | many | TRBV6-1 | TGTGCCAGCAGAGTTCTGACAGCCTTGAATGAAAAACTGTTTTTT | CASRVLTALNEKLFF
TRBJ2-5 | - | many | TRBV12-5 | TGTGCTAGTGGTTTGGTAGGGGAGACCCAGTACTTC | CASGLVGETQYF
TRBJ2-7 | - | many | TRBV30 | TGTGCCTGGAGCCCTGGGCTGGGTGACTACGAGCAGTACTTC | CAWSPGLGDYEQYF
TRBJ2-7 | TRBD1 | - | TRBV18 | TGTGCCAGCTCACCCCTTCGACAGGGGATGTACGAGCAGTACTTC | CASSPLRQGMYEQYF
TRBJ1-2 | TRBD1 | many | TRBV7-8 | TGTGCCAGCAGCCCGGACAGGGGGCGGGATGGCTACACCTTC | CASSPDRGRDGYTF
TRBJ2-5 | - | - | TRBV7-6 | TGTGCCAGCAGCTTAGGAATAGCGACTTACCCTTCGGGCCAAGAGACCCAGTACTTC | CASSLGIATYPSGQETQYF
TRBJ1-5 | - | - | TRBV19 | TGTGCCAGTAGTATCAGGTTCGATAGCAATCAGCCCCAGCATTTT | CASSIRFDSNQPQHF